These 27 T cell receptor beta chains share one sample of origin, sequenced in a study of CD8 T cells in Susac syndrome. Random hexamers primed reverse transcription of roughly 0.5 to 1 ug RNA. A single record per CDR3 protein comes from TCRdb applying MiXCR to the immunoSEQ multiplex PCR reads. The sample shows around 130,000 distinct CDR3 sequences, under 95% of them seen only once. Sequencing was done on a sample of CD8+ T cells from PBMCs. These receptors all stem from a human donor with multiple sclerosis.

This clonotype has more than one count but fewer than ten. CDR3 protein: CASSEGTSYEQYF. CDR3 in DNA: TGTGCCAGCAGCGAGGGGACTTCCTACGAGCAGTACTTC. The chain carries TRBV9 and TRBJ2-7, with a tentative D call TRBD2 (6 bases). V was cut by 3 bases and J by 1 base, with 8 bases left in between. The CDR3 sequence is 13 residues long. Germline lookup yields CDR1 SGDLS and CDR2 YYNGEE. Supplemented by reference TRBV9 and TRBJ2-7, the full variable domain reads DSGVTQTPKHLITATGQRVTLRCSPRSGDLSVYWYQQSLDQGLQFLIQYYNGEERAKGNILERFSAQQFPDLHSELNLSSLELGDSALYFCASSEGTSYEQYFGPGTRLTVT.

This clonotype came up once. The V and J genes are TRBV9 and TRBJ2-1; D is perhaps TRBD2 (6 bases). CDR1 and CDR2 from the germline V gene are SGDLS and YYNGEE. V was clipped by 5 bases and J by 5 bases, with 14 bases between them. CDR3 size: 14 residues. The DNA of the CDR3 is TGTGCCAGCAGTGAGACGTGGACTAACAATGAGCAGTTCTTC. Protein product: CASSETWTNNEQFF.

The CDR3 coding sequence is TGTGCCAGCAGTTTAAACGCGGGGACAGTCTCCTACGAGCAGTACTTC. Its protein product is CASSLNAGTVSYEQYF. The chain recombines TRBV12-3 or TRBV12-4 with TRBJ2-7, with D perhaps matching TRBD1 (7 bases). The CDR3 contains 16 residues. V lost 2 bases, J lost 0 bases, and 14 bases lay in between.

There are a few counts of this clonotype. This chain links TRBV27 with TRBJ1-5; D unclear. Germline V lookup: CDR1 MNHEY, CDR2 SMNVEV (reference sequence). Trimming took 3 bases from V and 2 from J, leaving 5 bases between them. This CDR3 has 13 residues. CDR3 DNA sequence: TGTGCCAGCAGTTTGAGTGGCAATCAGCCCCAGCATTTT. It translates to CASSLSGNQPQHF.

The CDR3: CASSFGSPGGGGGYTF. The DNA of the CDR3 is TGTGCCAGCAGCTTCGGAAGTCCGGGGGGAGGAGGTGGCTACACCTTC. The chain is built from TRBV7-9 and TRBJ1-2, with TRBD1 as a possible D gene (5 bases). CDR1 SEHNR and CDR2 FQNEAQ come from the germline V gene (reference sequence). This CDR3 comprises 16 residues. V was cut by 3 bases and J by 7 bases, with 21 bases left in between.

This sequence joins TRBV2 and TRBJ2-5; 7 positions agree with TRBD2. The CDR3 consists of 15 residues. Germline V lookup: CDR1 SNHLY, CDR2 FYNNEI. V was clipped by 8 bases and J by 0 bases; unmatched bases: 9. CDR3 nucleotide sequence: TGTGCCAGCGGCGTGCCCGGGACTAACCAAGAGACCCAGTACTTC. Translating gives CASGVPGTNQETQYF. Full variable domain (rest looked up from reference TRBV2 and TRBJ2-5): EPEVTQTPSHQVTQMGQEVILRCVPISNHLYFYWYRQILGQKVEFLVSFYNNEISEKSEIFDDQFSVERPDGSNFTLKIRSTKLEDSAMYFCASGVPGTNQETQYFGPGTRLLVL.

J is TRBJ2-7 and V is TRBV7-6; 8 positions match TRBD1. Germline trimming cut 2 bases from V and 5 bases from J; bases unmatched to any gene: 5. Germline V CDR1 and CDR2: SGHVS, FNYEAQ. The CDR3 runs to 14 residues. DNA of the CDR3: TGTGCCAGCAGCTTACGGACAGGGAAAAACGAGCAGTACTTC. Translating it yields CASSLRTGKNEQYF.

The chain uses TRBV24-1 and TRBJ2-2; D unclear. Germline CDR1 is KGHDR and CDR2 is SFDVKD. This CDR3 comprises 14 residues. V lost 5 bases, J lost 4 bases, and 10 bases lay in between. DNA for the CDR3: TGTGCCACCAGTGGACCCCTAAGCACCGGGGAGCTGTTTTTT. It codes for CATSGPLSTGELFF.

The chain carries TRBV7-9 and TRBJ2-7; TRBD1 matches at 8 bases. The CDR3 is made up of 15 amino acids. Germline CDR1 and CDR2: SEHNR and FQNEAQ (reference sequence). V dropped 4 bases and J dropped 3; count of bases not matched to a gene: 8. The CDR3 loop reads CASSSPGQAIYEQYF. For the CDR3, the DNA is TGTGCCAGCAGCTCACCGGGACAGGCGATCTACGAGCAGTACTTC.

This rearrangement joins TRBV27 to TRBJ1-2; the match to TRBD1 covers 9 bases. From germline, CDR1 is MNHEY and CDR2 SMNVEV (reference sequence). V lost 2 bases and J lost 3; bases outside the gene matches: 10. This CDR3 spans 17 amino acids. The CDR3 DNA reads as TGTGCCAGCAGTTTAACTTCGGGACAGGGATCATACTATGGCTACACCTTC. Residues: CASSLTSGQGSYYGYTF.

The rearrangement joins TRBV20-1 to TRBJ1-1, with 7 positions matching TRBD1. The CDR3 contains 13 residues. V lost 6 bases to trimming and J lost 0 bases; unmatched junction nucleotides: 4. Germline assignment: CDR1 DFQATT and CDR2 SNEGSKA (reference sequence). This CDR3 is CSAPGGVNTEAFF. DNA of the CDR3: TGCAGTGCCCCAGGGGGGGTGAACACTGAAGCTTTCTTT.

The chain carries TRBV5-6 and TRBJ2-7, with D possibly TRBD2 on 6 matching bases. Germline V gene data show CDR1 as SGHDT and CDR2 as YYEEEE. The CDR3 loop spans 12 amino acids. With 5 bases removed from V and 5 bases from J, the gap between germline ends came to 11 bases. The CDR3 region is CASSWGGNEQYF. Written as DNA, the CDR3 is TGTGCCAGCAGTTGGGGAGGAAACGAGCAGTACTTC.

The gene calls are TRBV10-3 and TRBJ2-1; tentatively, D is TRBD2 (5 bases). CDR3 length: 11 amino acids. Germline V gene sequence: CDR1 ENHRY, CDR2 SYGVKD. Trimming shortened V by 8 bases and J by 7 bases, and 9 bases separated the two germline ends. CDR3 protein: CAIGSGNEQFF. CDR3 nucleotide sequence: TGTGCCATCGGGTCGGGAAATGAGCAGTTCTTC.

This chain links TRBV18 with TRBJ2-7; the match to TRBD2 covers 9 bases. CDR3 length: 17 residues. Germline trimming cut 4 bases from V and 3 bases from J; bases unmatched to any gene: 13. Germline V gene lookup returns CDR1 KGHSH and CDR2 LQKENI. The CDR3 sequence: CASSQSGRLSKDYEQYF. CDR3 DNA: TGTGCCAGCTCACAAAGCGGGAGGCTGAGTAAGGACTACGAGCAGTACTTC.

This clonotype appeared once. CDR3 protein: CAWSVLRGYTF. CDR3 coding DNA: TGTGCCTGGAGTGTACTCCGGGGCTACACCTTC. V gene TRBV30 combines with J gene TRBJ1-2; D is ambiguous. CDR3 length equals 11 residues. V was shortened by 0 bases and J by 8 bases, with 7 bases between the two germline ends. CDR1 GTSNPN and CDR2 SVGIG come from the germline V gene (reference sequence).

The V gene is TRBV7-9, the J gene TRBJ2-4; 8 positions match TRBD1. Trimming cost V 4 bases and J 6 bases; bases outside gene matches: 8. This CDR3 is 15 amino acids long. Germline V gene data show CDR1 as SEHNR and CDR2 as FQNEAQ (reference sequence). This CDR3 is CASSSPLTGANIQYF. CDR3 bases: TGTGCCAGCAGCTCCCCCCTGACAGGGGCAAACATTCAGTACTTC.

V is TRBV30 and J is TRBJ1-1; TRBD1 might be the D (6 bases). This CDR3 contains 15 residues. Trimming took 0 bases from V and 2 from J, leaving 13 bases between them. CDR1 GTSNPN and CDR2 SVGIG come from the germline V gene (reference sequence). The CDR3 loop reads CAWSVRPQGNTEAFF. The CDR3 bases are TGTGCCTGGAGTGTAAGGCCACAGGGCAACACTGAAGCTTTCTTT.

CDR3 sequence reads: CSVLEAVGYTF. The CDR3 bases are TGCAGTGTACTCGAGGCTGTAGGCTACACCTTC. The chain carries TRBV20-1 and TRBJ1-2; D is unclear. Germline loops: CDR1 DFQATT, CDR2 SNEGSKA (reference sequence). V lost 7 bases and J lost 8, with 14 bases in between. This CDR3 is built from 11 residues.

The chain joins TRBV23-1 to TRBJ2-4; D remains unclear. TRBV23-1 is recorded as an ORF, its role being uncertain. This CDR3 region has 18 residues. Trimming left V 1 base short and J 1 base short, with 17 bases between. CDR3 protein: CASSQFLNWVLAKNIQYF. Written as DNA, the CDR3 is TGCGCCAGCAGTCAATTTTTAAACTGGGTCCTGGCCAAAAACATTCAGTACTTC.

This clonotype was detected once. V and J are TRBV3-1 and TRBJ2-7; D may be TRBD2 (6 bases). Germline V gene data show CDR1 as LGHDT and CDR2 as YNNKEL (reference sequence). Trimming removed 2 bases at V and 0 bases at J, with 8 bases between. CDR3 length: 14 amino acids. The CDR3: CASSQTGDSYEQYF. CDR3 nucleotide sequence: TGTGCCAGCAGCCAAACGGGAGACTCCTACGAGCAGTACTTC.

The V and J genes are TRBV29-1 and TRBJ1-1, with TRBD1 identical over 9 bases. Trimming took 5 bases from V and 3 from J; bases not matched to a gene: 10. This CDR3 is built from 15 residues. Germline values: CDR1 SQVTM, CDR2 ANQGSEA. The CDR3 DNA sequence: TGCAGCGTTCCGACCGGGACAGGGTTGGACACTGAAGCTTTCTTT. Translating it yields CSVPTGTGLDTEAFF.

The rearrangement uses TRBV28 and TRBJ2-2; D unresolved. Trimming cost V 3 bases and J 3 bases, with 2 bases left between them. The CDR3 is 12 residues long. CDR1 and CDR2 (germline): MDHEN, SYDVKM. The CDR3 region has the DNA TGTGCCAGCAGTTTGTACACCGGGGAGCTGTTTTTT. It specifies CASSLYTGELFF.

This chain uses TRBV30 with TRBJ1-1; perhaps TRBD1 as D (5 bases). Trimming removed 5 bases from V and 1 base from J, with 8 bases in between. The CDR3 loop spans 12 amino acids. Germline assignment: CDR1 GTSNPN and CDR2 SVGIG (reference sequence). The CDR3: CAWDQGNTEAFF. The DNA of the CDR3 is TGTGCCTGGGACCAGGGGAACACTGAAGCTTTCTTT.

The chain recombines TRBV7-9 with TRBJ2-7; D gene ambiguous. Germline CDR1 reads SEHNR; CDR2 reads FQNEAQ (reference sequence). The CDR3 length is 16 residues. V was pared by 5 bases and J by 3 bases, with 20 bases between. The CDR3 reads CASSGPLAGLVYEQYF. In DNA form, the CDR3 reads TGTGCCAGCAGCGGACCTCTGGCAGGCCTCGTCTACGAGCAGTACTTC.

CDR3 loop: CASSLDGGVRGYTF. CDR3 DNA sequence: TGTGCCAGCAGTTTGGACGGGGGGGTAAGAGGCTACACCTTC. The V and J genes are TRBV27 and TRBJ1-2; a possible D gene is TRBD1 (5 bases). The CDR3 sequence is 14 residues long. The ends were cut back, 3 bases at V and 8 bases at J, with 16 bases in the middle. Germline V gives CDR1 MNHEY, CDR2 SMNVEV (reference sequence).

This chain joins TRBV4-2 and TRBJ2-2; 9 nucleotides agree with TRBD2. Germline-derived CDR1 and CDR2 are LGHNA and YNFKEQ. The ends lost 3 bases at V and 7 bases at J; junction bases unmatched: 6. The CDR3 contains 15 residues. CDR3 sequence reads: CASSHVSGSDGELFF. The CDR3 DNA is TGTGCCAGCAGCCACGTTAGCGGGAGTGACGGGGAGCTGTTTTTT.

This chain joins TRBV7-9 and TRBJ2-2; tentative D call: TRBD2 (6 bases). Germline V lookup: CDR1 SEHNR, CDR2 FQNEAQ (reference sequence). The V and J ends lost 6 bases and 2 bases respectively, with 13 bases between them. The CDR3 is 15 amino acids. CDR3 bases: TGTGCCAGCAGAAATGGGACTCTTAACACCGGGGAGCTGTTTTTT. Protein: CASRNGTLNTGELFF. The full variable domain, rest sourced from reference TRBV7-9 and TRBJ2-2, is DTGVSQNPRHKITKRGQNVTFRCDPISEHNRLYWYRQTLGQGPEFLTYFQNEAQLEKSRLLSDRFSAERPKGSFSTLEIQRTEQGDSAMYLCASRNGTLNTGELFFGEGSRLTVL.